This T cell receptor (beta chain) was sequenced for a study of T cells after yellow fever vaccination (dated by TCRdb to between 2018 and 2021). With respect to the entire study: Libraries from fractions with low cell numbers were prepared with the SMART-Seq v4 Ultra Low Input RNA kit. Bulk TCR alpha and beta repertoires were sequenced longitudinally to track T-cell clones before and after primary and booster YFV17D yellow fever vaccination. Two healthy male donors made up the cohort, one aged 18 to 30 years and the other aged 30 to 40 years. Blood was collected at multiple timepoints before and after primary and secondary immunization, and bulk PBMC replicates and cell subsets were isolated.

CDR1 LNHNV and CDR2 YYDKDF were looked up in the germline V gene (reference sequence). V loses 1 base at its end and J loses 8 bases; junction bases beyond the gene matches: 5. Its CDR3 holds 14 amino acids, cysteine through phenylalanine. Kept here is only the CDR3 DNA, which spans 42 bases and is read in frame from base 1. Instrument on record: Illumina NovaSeq 6000. TCR cDNA was made using 5'RACE template switching, a step that added a universal primer site and unique molecular identifiers. cDNA synthesis was primed from both the TCR alpha and TCR beta constant segments. Libraries were amplified in two PCR steps, with sample barcodes and sequencing adapters added in the second step. Sequencing of libraries was done on Illumina HiSeq 2500 (2x100 bp) or NovaSeq (2x150 bp). Per the source publication's procedure: Demultiplexing of reads and collapsing into UMI consensus sequences were performed with MIGEC, and V(D)J alignment was carried out with MiXCR. Vaccine-responding clonotypes were defined with edgeR using replicate PBMC samples, requiring FDR below 0.01 and a log2 fold change above 5 up to day 15. Each bulk clonotype was labeled CD4 or CD8 based on which sequenced repertoire, CD4 or CD8, contained the clonotype at higher abundance. TCRdb ran its own pipeline on the public reads, namely fastp trimming at Q25 and MiXCR clone calling, and kept in-frame beta chains. Each CDR3 protein appears once, grouped with its most common genes and DNA. The V and J calls follow TCRdb's processing rather than the paper's. A total of some 240,000 distinct CDR3 sequences appear in this sample, approximately 3% of them only once. The top ten clonotypes cover around 3.2% of the sample.

Explained via the paper, the treatment or condition label denotes: live attenuated yellow fever vaccine strain. PBMCs were isolated from peripheral blood using a standard Ficoll-Paque protocol. Dynabeads CD4 and CD8 positive selection kits were used to isolate CD4 and CD8 T-cell fractions. TriZol was used to extract RNA from bulk PBMCs, from CD4 and CD8 fractions, and from dextramer-positive and dextramer-negative fractions. Study-level results and caveats: After the booster, most clones that had expanded after primary vaccination were detected again (nearly 97% of CD4 and roughly nine tenths of CD8), suggesting broad maintenance of memory. Because abundant contaminating clonotypes from the bulk population could be contained in FACS-sorted repertoires, computational filtering was required. The study included only two donors, which limits how far the findings can be generalized. The secondary T-cell response was weaker than the primary response but faster, peaking on day 5 instead of day 15. A small fraction of clonotypes showed up in both the CD4 and CD8 compartments, probably as a result of convergent recombination.

This clonotype was counted at least ten times. What antigen it recognizes has not been identified. The sample holds no much larger clone one base away, and base qualities are not on file. The sequence came from a man aged 18-30 years who received the YFV17D yellow fever vaccine. The rearranged segments are TRBV15 and TRBJ2-1; TRBD2 aligns with 7 central bases. The sample here was CD4+ T cells sorted from PBMCs, taken 10 days after the yellow fever booster vaccination. The nucleotide sequence reads TGTGCCACCAGCAGAGGGAGGGGAGGGGATGAGCAGTTCTTC. Its coded protein is CATSRGRGGDEQFF.